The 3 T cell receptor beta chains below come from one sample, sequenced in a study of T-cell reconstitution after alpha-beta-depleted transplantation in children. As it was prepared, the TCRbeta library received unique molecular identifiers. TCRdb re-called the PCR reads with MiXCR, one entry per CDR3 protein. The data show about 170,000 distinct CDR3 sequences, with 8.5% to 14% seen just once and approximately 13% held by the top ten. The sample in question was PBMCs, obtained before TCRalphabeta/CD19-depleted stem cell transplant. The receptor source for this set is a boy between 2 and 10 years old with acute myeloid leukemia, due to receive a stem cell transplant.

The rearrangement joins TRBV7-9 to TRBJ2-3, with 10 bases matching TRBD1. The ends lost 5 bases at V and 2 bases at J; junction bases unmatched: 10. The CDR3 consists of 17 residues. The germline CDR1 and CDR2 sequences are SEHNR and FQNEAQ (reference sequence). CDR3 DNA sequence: TGTGCCAGCAGCCCCGCCCGGACAGGGGGGCCCACAGATACGCAGTATTTT. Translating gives CASSPARTGGPTDTQYF.

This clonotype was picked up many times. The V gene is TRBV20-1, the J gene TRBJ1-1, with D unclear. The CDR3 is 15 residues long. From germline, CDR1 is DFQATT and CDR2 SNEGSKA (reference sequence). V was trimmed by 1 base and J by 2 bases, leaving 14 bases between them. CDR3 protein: CSARGGRSFNTEAFF. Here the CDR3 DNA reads TGCAGTGCTAGAGGAGGCCGTTCCTTTAACACTGAAGCTTTCTTT.

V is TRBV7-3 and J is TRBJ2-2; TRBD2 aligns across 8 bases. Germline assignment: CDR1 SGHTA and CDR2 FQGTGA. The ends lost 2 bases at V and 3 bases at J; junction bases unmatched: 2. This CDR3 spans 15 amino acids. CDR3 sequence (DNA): TGTGCCAGCAGCTTAGAAGCGGGGGACACCGGGGAGCTGTTTTTT. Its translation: CASSLEAGDTGELFF.